This T cell receptor (beta chain) originates from a study of STAT5B mutations in CD4+ large granular lymphocyte leukemia. Study-level background: Among healthy donors, a particular HLA allele went with more CDR3 'QG' motifs. General observations from the study: Without putative leukemic clones, patient CD4-sorted repertoires remained more clonal than healthy CD4+ repertoires. 8/27 top patient clones versus 2/35 control clones were TRBV06-family. 25% of private leukemic clonotypes occurred rarely in other patients' non-leukemic repertoires.

As regards this clone: Its antigen is currently unknown.

Trimming pared 5 bases from V and 6 bases from J, leaving 12 bases between. The CDR3 loop spans 13 amino acids. Germline CDR1 and CDR2: MNHNY and SVGAGI (reference sequence). Measured with immunoSEQ multiplex PCR; TCRdb has only the in-frame clones, and not every one. The sample lists under 50,000 clones, roughly four fifths seen once, with about 0.33% in the top ten. The V call is TRBV6-6, the J call TRBJ2-3; D unclear. Sequenced input: CD4+ T cells from blood buffy coats. The source of this sequence is a human donor in good health. The CDR3 protein is CASSRLKLDTQYF. The CDR3 DNA reads as TGTGCCAGCAGTCGCCTCAAATTGGATACGCAGTATTTT.